This T cell receptor beta chain comes out of a study of T cells after yellow fever vaccination. Points from the study as a whole: There was a possibility that FACS-sorted repertoires contained abundant clonotypes contaminating from the bulk population. Post-booster repertoires contained most primary-vaccination clones again (96% CD4, roughly 90% CD8). Clonotypes shared by both compartments, CD4 and CD8, made up a small share.

A universal primer site and UMIs were added as TCR cDNA was made by 5'RACE template switching. TCRdb ran MiXCR on the 5' RACE reads and lists one entry per CDR3 protein. The sample consists of 550,000 to 750,000 distinct CDR3 sequences, approximately 12% of them appearing once. This clonotype was counted at least ten times. Antigen unknown. This CDR3 is built from 13 residues. Looked up from germline, CDR1 is SQVTM and CDR2 is ANQGSEA. Trimming left V 7 bases short and J 2 bases short, with 12 bases between. The chain has TRBV29-1 and TRBJ1-5; tentatively, D is TRBD1 (5 bases). Sequences were derived from PBMCs, sampled on the day of the yellow fever booster vaccination. The origin of this receptor is a man aged 30 to 39 who received the YFV17D yellow fever vaccine. The CDR3 bases are TGCAGCGCCTCCCAGGGTCGCAATCAGCCCCAGCATTTT. Its translation: CSASQGRNQPQHF.